Below are 8 T cell receptor beta chains sequenced from a single sample in a study of vaccination and CD4 T cells after COVID-19. Antigen specificity for these receptors is unknown. Treatment specified: approximately nine-day PBMC culture with coronavirus spike peptide pools or control peptides (ViraFEST assay). Cultured CD4+ T-cell DNA underwent Oncomine TCR Beta short-read sequencing. MiXCR, applied by TCRdb to the PCR reads, yields one record per CDR3 protein. Found here are 10,000 to 15,000 distinct CDR3 sequences, 35% to 55% of them singletons; the top ten hold roughly a fifth. Here the sequenced sample was CD4+ T cells from blood, cultured in vitro, taken before SARS-CoV-2 vaccination. These receptors all come from a human donor who had recovered from COVID-19.

By frequency in the sample, this clonotype is medium-sized. The chain employs TRBV6-2 or TRBV6-3 and TRBJ1-1; 8 nucleotides align to TRBD1. CDR1 MNHEY and CDR2 SVGEGT come from the germline V gene. The CDR3 is made up of 14 amino acids. The junction had 9 bases not matched to a gene; V was cut back by 6 bases and J by 6 bases. DNA for the CDR3: TGTGCCAGCAGCCTACAGGGGGGCAAGGCTGAAGCTTTCTTT. Translated, it gives CASSLQGGKAEAFF.

This clonotype came up a few times. This chain connects TRBV2 to TRBJ1-1, with D uncertain. The CDR3 loop spans 12 amino acids. Per the germline V gene, CDR1 is SNHLY and CDR2 is FYNNEI. With 1 base removed from V and 6 bases from J, the gap between germline ends came to 6 bases. CDR3 sequence reads: CASSEEVAEAFF. Here the CDR3 DNA reads TGTGCCAGCAGTGAAGAGGTTGCTGAAGCTTTCTTT.

J is TRBJ2-3 and V is TRBV19, with D uncertain. CDR1 LNHDA and CDR2 SQIVND come from the germline V gene (reference sequence). The length of the CDR3 is 14 residues. The V end lost 3 bases, the J end lost 5 bases, and 12 bases lay between the germline ends. DNA of the CDR3: TGTGCCAGTAGTATTGGCAGTGTGGTAGATACGCAGTATTTT. Amino acids: CASSIGSVVDTQYF. Complete variable domain (other parts from reference TRBV19 and TRBJ2-3): DGGITQSPKYLFRKEGQNVTLSCEQNLNHDAMYWYRQDPGQGLRLIYYSQIVNDFQKGDIAEGYSVSREKKESFPLTVTSAQKNPTAFYLCASSIGSVVDTQYFGPGTRLTVL.

This chain links TRBV7-9 with TRBJ1-3; 10 bases are shared with TRBD1. This CDR3 comprises 14 residues. V dropped 5 bases and J dropped 9; count of bases not matched to a gene: 7. Germline CDR1 is SEHNR and CDR2 is FQNEAQ (reference sequence). The CDR3, as DNA: TGTGCCAGCAGCCCGGACAGGGGGTTTAGCACCATATATTTT. Its protein product is CASSPDRGFSTIYF.

The chain joins TRBV6-2 or TRBV6-3 to TRBJ1-5; D gene unclear. The CDR3 has 14 amino acids. The V end was cut by 5 bases, the J end by 0 bases, with 8 bases between. The germline V gene has CDR1 MNHEY and CDR2 SVGEGT. Written as DNA, the CDR3 is TGTGCCAGCAGTGGGGTTTATAGCAATCAGCCCCAGCATTTT. Translating it yields CASSGVYSNQPQHF.

The chain is built from TRBV27 and TRBJ2-7; D call uncertain. This CDR3 region has 13 residues. V was shortened by 7 bases and J by 3 bases, with 13 bases between the two germline ends. The germline CDR1 and CDR2 sequences are MNHEY and SMNVEV (reference sequence). The CDR3 nucleotides read TGTGCCAGCATGTTAGACCCTCGCTACGAGCAGTACTTC. Amino acids: CASMLDPRYEQYF.

This rearrangement joins TRBV28 to TRBJ1-5, with unresolved D. Germline V gene sequence: CDR1 MDHEN, CDR2 SYDVKM. Trimming left V 8 bases short and J 2 bases short, with 13 bases between. This CDR3 spans 14 amino acids. The CDR3 nucleotides read TGTGCCAGCGCCGGGGATCTCGGCAATCAGCCCCAGCATTTT. Translating gives CASAGDLGNQPQHF.

This clonotype occurred a few times. The J gene is TRBJ2-2, the V gene TRBV6-1, with unresolved D. The V gene lost 7 bases and the J gene lost 7 bases, with 13 bases spanning the gap. CDR1 and CDR2 from the germline V gene are MNHNS and SASEGT. This CDR3 spans 13 amino acids. The CDR3 nucleotides read TGTGCCAGCACCCACCCCCCTCTCGGGGAGCTGTTTTTT. It translates to CASTHPPLGELFF.